These T cell receptor beta chains were read from a single sample in a study of T cell clonotyping in hematopoietic cell transplantation. Clones were read by immunoSEQ multiplex PCR, and TCRdb kept only the in-frame ones, dropping some. The table shows about 44,000 clones, with around 94% occurring only once. The specimen sequenced was peripheral blood mononuclear cells. Receptors were obtained from a woman aged 45-59 years in good health. Some clones in this sample may be carry-over from other donors' samples. CDR3s include the opening cysteine and the closing phenylalanine or tryptophan. A D gene is named only where the DNA matches it firmly.

v_gene	d_gene	j_gene	CDR3nt	CDR3aa
TRBV2	-	TRBJ2-7	TGTGCCAGTTCAGGGCTGGTGAGGGAGCAGTACTTC	CASSGLVREQYF
TRBV5-1	TRBD1	TRBJ2-1	TGCGCCAGCAGCGGCCGGGACAGGTCCTACAATGAGCAGTTCTTC	CASSGRDRSYNEQFF
TRBV6-5	-	TRBJ2-2	TGTGCCAGCAGTTGGGACGGAACCGGGGAGCTGTTTTTT	CASSWDGTGELFF
TRBV25-1	-	TRBJ1-6	TGTGCCAGCAGTGAAAATTTCCAGAAGTTTTCACCCCTCCACTTT	CASSENFQKFSPLHF
TRBV11-1	TRBD1	TRBJ2-1	TGTGCCAGCAGCTTAGGGCCGGGACAGGGAGCGGTCAATGAGCAGTTCTTC	CASSLGPGQGAVNEQFF
TRBV30	TRBD1	TRBJ2-3	TGTGCCTGGAGTGGAGGACAGGGTGGAGATACGCAGTATTTT	CAWSGGQGGDTQYF
TRBV6-5	-	TRBJ1-5	TGTGCCAGCAGTTACTCTATGCGTCAGCCCCAGCATTTT	CASSYSMRQPQHF
TRBV5-6	-	TRBJ1-2	TGTGCCAGCAGATTGGCCGGTTTCGAGACAGCTCGCCGGGGTGGCTACACCTTC	CASRLAGFETARRGGYTF
TRBV19	-	TRBJ2-3	TGTGCCAGTAGCCTGGGGGCAGACACGCAGTATTTT	CASSLGADTQYF
TRBV7-3	TRBD2	TRBJ2-1	TGTGCCAGCAGCCCGACTAGCGGGGTGAATGAGCAGTTCTTC	CASSPTSGVNEQFF
TRBV6-1	-	TRBJ1-2	TGTGCCAGCGGGCAGGGGACCAACTATGGCTACACCTTC	CASGQGTNYGYTF
TRBV5-4	TRBD2	TRBJ2-7	TGTGCCAGCAGCTTGGCCGGCGGGGGAACCTACGAGCAGTACTTC	CASSLAGGGTYEQYF
TRBV4-2	TRBD2	TRBJ2-3	TGTGCCAGCAGCCAAGAAGCGGGGGGTTTAGATACGCAGTATTTT	CASSQEAGGLDTQYF
TRBV27	TRBD2	TRBJ2-3	TGTGCCAGCAGTTTGTCGAGCGGGGGCTACACAGATACGCAGTATTTT	CASSLSSGGYTDTQYF
TRBV2	TRBD1	TRBJ1-2	TGTGCCAGCAGTGAAGATCAGGGGGCTAGGTTAAGCTACACCTTC	CASSEDQGARLSYTF
TRBV7-2	-	TRBJ2-2	TGTGCCAGCAGCTTAGCCGGGAACACCGGGGAGCTGTTTTTT	CASSLAGNTGELFF
TRBV6-5	-	TRBJ2-1	TGTGCCAGCAGACGCACCGAGAATGAGCAGTTCTTC	CASRRTENEQFF
TRBV7-6	-	TRBJ2-1	TGTGCCAGCAGCTCCCGGTCCTACAATGAGCAGTTCTTC	CASSSRSYNEQFF
TRBV6-1	-	TRBJ1-2	TGTGCCAGCAGCCACCGGGACCCTGGTGATGGCTACACCTTC	CASSHRDPGDGYTF
TRBV19	-	TRBJ1-6	TGTGCCAGTAGTATAGCTTCAGGGGTCGGTTCACCCCTCCACTTT	CASSIASGVGSPLHF